This is a list of T cell receptor beta chains from one sample in a study of shared clonotypes between healthy human individuals. Method: immunoSEQ multiplex PCR; TCRdb's copy keeps in-frame clones and lacks some. This table holds about 1.5 million clones, 95% to 99% found once. The sample taken for sequencing was naive CD4+ T cells sorted from blood. The source of these receptors is a young man in good health. The CDR3 runs from the conserved cysteine through the conserved F or W. The D gene is left open where the match is weak. Where a row states a size, it is once, few, many or the class of an expanded clone; other rows omit it.

D,size,J,V,DNA,CDR3
.,.,TRBJ2-2,TRBV7-9,TGTGCCAGCAGCCCGGGGGCTACGAACACCGGGGAGCTGTTTTTT,CASSPGATNTGELFF
.,.,TRBJ1-1,TRBV18,TGTGCCAGCTCACCAATCGAACCTCCGCCGTCCGAAGCTTTCTTT,CASSPIEPPPSEAFF
.,.,TRBJ1-1,TRBV28,TGCGGTCCACACCAGAACCCTGAAGCTTTCTTT,CGPHQNPEAFF
.,.,TRBJ2-7,TRBV10-3,TGTGCCATCAGGGACACGGCGTTGGGAGAGCAGTACTTC,CAIRDTALGEQYF
.,.,TRBJ1-3,TRBV28,TGTGCCAGCAGTTCAGGTACAGGGCAGGACACGACCTGGAAACACCGGCCTGGAAACACCATATATTTT,CASSSGTGQDTTWKHRPGNTIYF
.,.,TRBJ1-1,TRBV7-2,TGTGCCAGCAGACAACGAGGACGCGAAGCTTTCTTT,CASRQRGREAFF
TRBD1,.,TRBJ1-5,TRBV15,TGTGCCACCAGCAGATTCGGTACAGGGGATCGGTTATACAATCAGCCCCAGCATTTT,CATSRFGTGDRLYNQPQHF
.,.,TRBJ1-2,TRBV18,TGTGCCAGCTCGAGAGAGAGGGATTCTGGCTACACCTTC,CASSRERDSGYTF
.,.,TRBJ2-7,TRBV5-1,TGCGCCAGCAGCTTGGTTCCGGGATCGGACGAGCAGTACTTC,CASSLVPGSDEQYF
TRBD1,.,TRBJ1-4,TRBV18,TGTGCCAGCTCACAGGGGACAGCGGGGGCTAATGAAAAACTGTTTTTT,CASSQGTAGANEKLFF
.,.,TRBJ2-7,TRBV29-1,TGCAGCGTTGTGAGTCCCCACCAGGGACCCTACGAGCAGTACTTC,CSVVSPHQGPYEQYF
TRBD1,.,TRBJ1-5,TRBV19,TGTGCCAGTAGTATACTGGACAGGGAGGGTCAGCCCCAGCATTTT,CASSILDREGQPQHF
.,.,TRBJ2-7,TRBV6-9,TGTGCCAGCAAGCTGGACAGTCCCCACGAGCAGTACTTC,CASKLDSPHEQYF
.,.,TRBJ1-5,TRBV29-1,TGCAGCGTTCTCCTCGGACTGAATCAGCCCCAGCATTTT,CSVLLGLNQPQHF
.,.,TRBJ1-2,TRBV28,TGTGCCAGCAGTTTGGAGCAGGATTATGGCTACACCTTC,CASSLEQDYGYTF
TRBD2,.,TRBJ2-2,TRBV9,TGTGCCAGCAGCGTAGGAGGAGGAGGGGCCGGGTCTAGCGGGAGAGCCGGGGAGCTGTTTTTT,CASSVGGGGAGSSGRAGELFF
TRBD2,.,TRBJ2-1,TRBV6-5,TGTGCCAGCAGTTACCTAGCGGGAGCAGGGAATGAGCAGTTCTTC,CASSYLAGAGNEQFF
.,.,TRBJ1-5,TRBV18,TGTGCCAGCTCACCGTTTGTCCGCCTGGGCAATCAGCCCCAGCATTTT,CASSPFVRLGNQPQHF
.,.,TRBJ2-3,TRBV7-8,TGTGCCAGCAGCTTATTAGAGACTAGTCAGGTGGCAGATACGCAGTATTTT,CASSLLETSQVADTQYF
.,.,TRBJ2-1,TRBV6-6,TGTGCCAGCAGTTCCCCGACCAGCTCCTACAATGAGCAGTTCTTC,CASSSPTSSYNEQFF
.,.,TRBJ2-2,TRBV5-1,TGCGCCAGCAGCCCCGCCCCGGGGGCCGGGGAGCTGTTTTTT,CASSPAPGAGELFF
TRBD2,once,TRBJ2-7,TRBV7-8,TGTGCCAGCAGCTTGACTAGCGGGGGGTACGAGCAGTACTTC,CASSLTSGGYEQYF
.,.,TRBJ2-7,TRBV6-5,TGTGCCAGCAGTTACTCCCCAGGGACGGGCGGCGAGCAGTACTTC,CASSYSPGTGGEQYF
.,once,TRBJ1-5,TRBV6-6,TGTGCCAGCTGCGAGGGTCATCAGCCCCAGCATTTT,CASCEGHQPQHF
.,.,TRBJ1-3,TRBV11-1,TGTGCCAGCAGCTCCCGACCGGGTACTGGAAACACCATATATTTT,CASSSRPGTGNTIYF
TRBD1,.,TRBJ2-5,TRBV7-7,TGTGCCAGCAGCTTAAACGACAGGGGGAGGGAGACCCAGTACTTC,CASSLNDRGRETQYF
TRBD2,many,TRBJ2-7,TRBV7-2,TGTGCCAGCAGCTTAGACCTAGCGGGATTCGAGCAGTACTTC,CASSLDLAGFEQYF
TRBD1,.,TRBJ2-7,TRBV6-6,TGTGCCAGCAGCCCCGACAGGGTTCACGAGCAGTACTTC,CASSPDRVHEQYF
.,.,TRBJ1-3,TRBV6-5,TGTGCCAGCAAGACAACCGGAAACACCATATATTTT,CASKTTGNTIYF
.,.,TRBJ1-1,TRBV27,TGTGCCAGCAGTTTGCAGGCCGGGAACACTGAAGCTTTCTTT,CASSLQAGNTEAFF
TRBD2,.,TRBJ2-7,TRBV28,TGTGCCAGCAGTCGAAGCGGGAGGGAGCACGAGCAGTACTTC,CASSRSGREHEQYF
.,.,TRBJ1-1,TRBV25-1,TGTGCCAGCAGTGAATATGACTGGGCGAACACTGAAGCTTTCTTT,CASSEYDWANTEAFF
TRBD1,once,TRBJ1-1,TRBV5-1,TGCGCCAGCAGCTTGGTTTCCGGGACAGGGGGCACTGAAGCTTTCTTT,CASSLVSGTGGTEAFF
.,.,TRBJ2-2,TRBV7-2,TGTGCCAGCAGCGCCCGTGAGGGGAACACCGGGGAGCTGTTTTTT,CASSAREGNTGELFF
TRBD1,.,TRBJ1-5,TRBV10-3,TGTGCCATCAGTGGGACAGGGGGTGGCAATCAGCCCCAGCATTTT,CAISGTGGGNQPQHF
.,.,TRBJ2-5,TRBV7-9,TGTGCCAGCAGCCCCTCAGAGACCCAGTACTTC,CASSPSETQYF
TRBD2,.,TRBJ2-2,TRBV7-2,TGTGCCAGCAGCGTACGGGGCCCACTAGCGGGGAACACCGGGGAGCTGTTTTTT,CASSVRGPLAGNTGELFF
.,.,TRBJ2-5,TRBV10-1,TGCGCCAGCAGTGATAGATCCTTCGGGACCCAGTACTTC,CASSDRSFGTQYF
TRBD2,.,TRBJ2-2,TRBV5-4,TGTGCCAGCAGCTTCTCCGGGACTAGCGGTACCGGGGAGCTGTTTTTT,CASSFSGTSGTGELFF
TRBD1,.,TRBJ1-1,TRBV25-1,TGTGCCAGCAGTGAGGACAGGGGGGGGAACACTGAAGCTTTCTTT,CASSEDRGGNTEAFF
.,.,TRBJ2-7,TRBV7-6,TGTGCCAGCAGCTTAGTAAGGGAACACGAGCAGTACTTC,CASSLVREHEQYF
TRBD1,.,TRBJ2-1,TRBV19,TGTGCCAGTAGTGGCAGACAGGGGGCAGATAACAATGAGCAGTTCTTC,CASSGRQGADNNEQFF
.,.,TRBJ2-3,TRBV30,TGTGCCACAACTTCGGGCACAGATACGCAGTATTTT,CATTSGTDTQYF
.,.,TRBJ2-1,TRBV28,TGTGCCAGCACCCGATCGAAAGGGGGGAGGGAGGAGCAGTTCTTC,CASTRSKGGREEQFF
.,.,TRBJ2-3,TRBV19,TGTGCCAGTAGTGGCCCCCAGGTCAGCACAGATACGCAGTATTTT,CASSGPQVSTDTQYF
.,.,TRBJ1-4,TRBV28,TGTGCCAGCAGTACCTATTGGGCAGGGGAAGGAACTAATGAAAAACTGTTTTTT,CASSTYWAGEGTNEKLFF
.,.,TRBJ2-3,TRBV6-5,TGTGCCAGCAGGCGACTACGCACAGATACGCAGTATTTT,CASRRLRTDTQYF
.,.,TRBJ2-2,TRBV7-2,TGTGCCAGCAGCTTCTACGGGGAGCTGTTTTTT,CASSFYGELFF
TRBD2,.,TRBJ2-5,TRBV10-3,TGTGCCACCAACAGGCGGGGGAACCAAGAGACCCAGTACTTC,CATNRRGNQETQYF
.,.,TRBJ2-2,TRBV5-1,TGCGCCAGCAGCTTAGCGAGAGGTACCGGGGAGCTGTTTTTT,CASSLARGTGELFF
.,.,TRBJ2-7,TRBV5-5,TGTGCCAGCAGCCCCGACAGCTACGAGCAGTACTTC,CASSPDSYEQYF
.,.,TRBJ2-1,TRBV10-2,TGCGCCAGCAGGCCTCTAGGAAACAATGAGCAGTTCTTC,CASRPLGNNEQFF
.,.,TRBJ2-4,TRBV9,TGTGCCAGCAGCGCCCTAGGGGGGACTATTTACTTC,CASSALGGTIYF
TRBD1,.,TRBJ2-1,TRBV7-4,TGTGCCAGCAGCTTAGAAGCCAGGCACAGGGGTGACAATGAGCAGTTCTTC,CASSLEARHRGDNEQFF